This TCR beta chain appears in the sequencing data of a study of tumor and adjacent non-tumor tissue in lung cancer. The CDR3 runs to 14 residues. The V and J ends lost 3 bases and 2 bases respectively, with 11 bases between them. The template was RNA from unsorted bulk tissue. Distant lung tissue was collected more than 3 cm away from the tumor edge. This clonotype showed up many times. Three rounds of nested PCR, following a modified ARM-PCR protocol, produced the TCRbeta library. TCRdb used MiXCR to reprocess the multiplex PCR reads, holding one entry per CDR3 protein. Here the sample spans around 100,000 distinct CDR3 sequences, 55% to 65% being singletons.

The origin of this receptor is a man between 25 and 39 years old with non-small cell lung cancer. This chain links TRBV12-3 or TRBV12-4 with TRBJ2-7; maybe TRBD1 (5 bases). Sequenced sample: distant non-tumor lung tissue. The CDR3 spells CASSFRGLAYEQYF. The CDR3 nucleotides read TGTGCCAGCAGTTTTAGGGGTCTCGCCTACGAGCAGTACTTC.